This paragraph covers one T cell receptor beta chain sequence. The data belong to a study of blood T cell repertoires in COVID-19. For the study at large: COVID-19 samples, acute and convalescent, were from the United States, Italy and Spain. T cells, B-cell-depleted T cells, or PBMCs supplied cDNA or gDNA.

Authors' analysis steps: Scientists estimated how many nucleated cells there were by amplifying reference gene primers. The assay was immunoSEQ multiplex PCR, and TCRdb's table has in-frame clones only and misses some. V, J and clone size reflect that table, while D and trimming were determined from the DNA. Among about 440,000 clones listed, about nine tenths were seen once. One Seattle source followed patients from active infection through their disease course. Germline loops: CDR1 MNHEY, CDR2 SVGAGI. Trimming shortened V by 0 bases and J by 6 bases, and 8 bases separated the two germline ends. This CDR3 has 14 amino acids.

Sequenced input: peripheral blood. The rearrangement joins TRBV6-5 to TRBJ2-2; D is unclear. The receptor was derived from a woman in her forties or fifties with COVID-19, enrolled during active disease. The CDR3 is CASSYSLGSGELFF. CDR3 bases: TGTGCCAGCAGTTACTCTCTCGGGTCCGGGGAGCTGTTTTTT.